The 5 T cell receptor beta chains below were found in one sample sequenced in a study of blood T cell repertoires in COVID-19 (dated by TCRdb to about 2020). The library was obtained by the immunoSEQ multiplex PCR assay. TCRdb took this table from immuneACCESS and kept in-frame rearrangements with V and J called. Such tables lack part of the clones; where checked against another copy, unresolved V genes explain under half of the gap, and the rest is unexplained. For this sample there are about 250,000 clones; about 90% appear just once. Of the sample, around 3.3% falls within the top ten clones. Sequencing was carried out using peripheral blood. Every receptor here comes from a man between 18 and 35 years old with active or convalescent COVID-19.

This clone has just a few counts. The rearrangement links TRBV19 to TRBJ1-5; 8 bases agree with TRBD1. This CDR3 contains 17 residues. CDR1 and CDR2 (germline): LNHDA, SQIVND (reference sequence). The V segment lost 2 bases and the J segment 7 bases; nucleotides outside the gene matches: 13. CDR3 sequence (DNA): TGTGCCAGTAGTATACTGAGGACAGGGAAAGGGAAGCAGCCCCAGCATTTT. As protein: CASSILRTGKGKQPQHF.

V and J are TRBV7-8 and TRBJ2-5; 8 nucleotides agree with TRBD1. Per germline, CDR1 SGHVS and CDR2 FQNEAQ. The junction had 10 bases not matched to a gene; V was cut back by 3 bases and J by 4 bases. The CDR3 consists of 16 residues. CDR3 in amino acids: CASSLVAGGGPETQYF. The CDR3, as DNA: TGTGCCAGCAGCTTGGTAGCAGGGGGCGGCCCAGAGACCCAGTACTTC.

The chain has TRBV10-3 and TRBJ2-5, with D perhaps TRBD2 (6 bases). The length of the CDR3 is 15 residues. Germline CDR1 is ENHRY and CDR2 is SYGVKD. V was clipped by 6 bases and J by 1 base, with 15 bases between them. In DNA, the CDR3 is TGTGCCATCAGCTCCCGACCGGGACTCCAAGAGACCCAGTACTTC. The encoded protein is CAISSRPGLQETQYF.

This chain connects TRBV6-5 to TRBJ2-5; 8 nucleotides match TRBD1. After removal of 1 base from V and 7 bases from J, the junction contained 2 bases not matched to a gene. The CDR3 covers 13 residues. The V gene's germline CDR1 is MNHEY and CDR2 SVGAGI. CDR3 in amino acids: CASSYLQGGTQYF. The CDR3 nucleotides are TGTGCCAGCAGTTACTTACAGGGGGGGACCCAGTACTTC.

The chain recombines TRBV11-3 with TRBJ1-2, with D maybe TRBD1 (6 bases). Germline assignment: CDR1 SGHNT and CDR2 YENEEA. The CDR3 runs 13 residues. Trimming pared 5 bases from V and 8 bases from J, leaving 15 bases between. The CDR3 spells CASSREGGQGYTF. Here the CDR3 DNA reads TGTGCCAGCAGCCGAGAGGGGGGGCAAGGCTACACCTTC.